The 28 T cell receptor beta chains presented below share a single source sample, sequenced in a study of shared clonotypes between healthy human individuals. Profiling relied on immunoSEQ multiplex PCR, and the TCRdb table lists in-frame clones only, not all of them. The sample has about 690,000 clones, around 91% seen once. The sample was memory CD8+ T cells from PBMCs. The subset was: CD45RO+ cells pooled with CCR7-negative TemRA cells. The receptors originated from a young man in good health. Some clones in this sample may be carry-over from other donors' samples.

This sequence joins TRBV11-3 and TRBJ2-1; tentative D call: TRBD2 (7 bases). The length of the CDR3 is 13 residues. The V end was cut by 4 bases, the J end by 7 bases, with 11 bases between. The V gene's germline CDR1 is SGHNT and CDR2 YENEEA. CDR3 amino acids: CASSSRGGNEQFF. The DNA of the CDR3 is TGTGCCAGCAGCTCGAGGGGGGGAAATGAGCAGTTCTTC.

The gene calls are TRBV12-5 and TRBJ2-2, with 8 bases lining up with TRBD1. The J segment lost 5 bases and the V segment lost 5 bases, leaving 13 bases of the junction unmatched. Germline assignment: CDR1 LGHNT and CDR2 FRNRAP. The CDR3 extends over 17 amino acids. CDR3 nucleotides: TGTGCTAGTGGTCCGCCTTCGGACAGGGATCTGACCGGGGAGCTGTTTTTT. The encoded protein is CASGPPSDRDLTGELFF.

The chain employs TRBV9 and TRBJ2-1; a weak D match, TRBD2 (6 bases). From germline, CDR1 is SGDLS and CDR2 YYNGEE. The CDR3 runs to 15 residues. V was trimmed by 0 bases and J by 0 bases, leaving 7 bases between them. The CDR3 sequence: CASSVGTNSYNEQFF. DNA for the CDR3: TGTGCCAGCAGCGTAGGGACTAACTCCTACAATGAGCAGTTCTTC.

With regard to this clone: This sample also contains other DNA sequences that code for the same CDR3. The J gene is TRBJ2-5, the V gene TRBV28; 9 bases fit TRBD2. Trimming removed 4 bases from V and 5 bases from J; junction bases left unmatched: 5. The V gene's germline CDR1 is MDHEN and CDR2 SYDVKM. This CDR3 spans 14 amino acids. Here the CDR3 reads CASSWGLAGETQYF. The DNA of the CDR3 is TGTGCCAGCAGTTGGGGACTAGCCGGGGAGACCCAGTACTTC.

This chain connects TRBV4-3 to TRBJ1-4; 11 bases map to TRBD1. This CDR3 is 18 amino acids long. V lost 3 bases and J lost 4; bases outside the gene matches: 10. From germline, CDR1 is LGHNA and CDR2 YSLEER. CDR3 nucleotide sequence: TGCGCCAGCAGCCAGGATGGACAGGGGGCTTCGGGTAATGAAAAACTGTTTTTT. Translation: CASSQDGQGASGNEKLFF.

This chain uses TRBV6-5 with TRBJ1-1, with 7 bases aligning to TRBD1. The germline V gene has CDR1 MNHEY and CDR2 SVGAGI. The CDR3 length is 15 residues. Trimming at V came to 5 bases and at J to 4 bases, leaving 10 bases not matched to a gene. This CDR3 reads CASSTVAGGPTEAFF. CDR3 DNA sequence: TGTGCCAGCAGTACAGTCGCAGGGGGGCCCACTGAAGCTTTCTTT.

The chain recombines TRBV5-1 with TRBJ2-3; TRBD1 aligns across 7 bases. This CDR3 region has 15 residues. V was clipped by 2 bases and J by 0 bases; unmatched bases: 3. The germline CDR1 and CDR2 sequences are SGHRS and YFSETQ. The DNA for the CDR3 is TGCGCCAGCAGCTTCAGGGGGTCTAGCACAGATACGCAGTATTTT. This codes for CASSFRGSSTDTQYF.

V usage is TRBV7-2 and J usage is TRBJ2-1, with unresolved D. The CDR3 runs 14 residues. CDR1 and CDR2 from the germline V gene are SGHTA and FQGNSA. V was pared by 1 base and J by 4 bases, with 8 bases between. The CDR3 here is CASSLVTLYNEQFF. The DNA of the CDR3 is TGTGCCAGCAGCTTAGTTACCCTTTACAATGAGCAGTTCTTC.

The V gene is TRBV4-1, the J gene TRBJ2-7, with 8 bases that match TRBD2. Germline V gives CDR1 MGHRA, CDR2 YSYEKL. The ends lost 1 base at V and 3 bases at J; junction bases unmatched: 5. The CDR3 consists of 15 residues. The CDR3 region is CASSQGREGLYEQYF. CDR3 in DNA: TGCGCCAGCAGCCAAGGTCGGGAGGGCCTCTACGAGCAGTACTTC.

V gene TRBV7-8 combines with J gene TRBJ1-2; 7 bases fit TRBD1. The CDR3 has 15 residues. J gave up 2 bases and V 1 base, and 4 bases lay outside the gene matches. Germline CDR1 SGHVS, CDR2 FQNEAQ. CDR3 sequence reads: CASSLGRQGNYGYTF. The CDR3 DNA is TGTGCCAGCAGCTTAGGCCGACAGGGAAACTATGGCTACACCTTC.

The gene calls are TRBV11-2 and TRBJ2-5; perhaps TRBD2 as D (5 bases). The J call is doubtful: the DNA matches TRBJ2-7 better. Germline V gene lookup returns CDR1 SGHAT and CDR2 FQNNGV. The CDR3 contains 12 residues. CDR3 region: CASSPRVYEQYF. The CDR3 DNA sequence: TGTGCCAGCAGTCCGCGGGTCTACGAGCAGTACTTC.

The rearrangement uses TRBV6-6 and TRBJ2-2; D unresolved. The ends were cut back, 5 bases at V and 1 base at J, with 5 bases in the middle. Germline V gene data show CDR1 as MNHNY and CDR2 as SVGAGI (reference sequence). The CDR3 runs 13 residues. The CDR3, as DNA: TGTGCCAGCAGTGTCTGGAACACCGGGGAGCTGTTTTTT. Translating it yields CASSVWNTGELFF.

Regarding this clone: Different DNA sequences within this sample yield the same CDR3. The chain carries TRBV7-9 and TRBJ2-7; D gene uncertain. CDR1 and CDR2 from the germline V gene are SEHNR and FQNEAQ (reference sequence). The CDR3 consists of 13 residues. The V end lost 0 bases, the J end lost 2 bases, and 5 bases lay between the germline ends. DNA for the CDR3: TGTGCCAGCAGCTTAGCAGATACCTACGAGCAGTACTTC. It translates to CASSLADTYEQYF.

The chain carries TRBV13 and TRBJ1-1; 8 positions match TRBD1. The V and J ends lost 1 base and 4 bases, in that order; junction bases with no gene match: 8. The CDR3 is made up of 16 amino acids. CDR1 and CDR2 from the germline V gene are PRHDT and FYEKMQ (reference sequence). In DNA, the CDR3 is TGTGCCAGCAGCTTAGTCCCAGGGGGCTTTGGCACTGAAGCTTTCTTT. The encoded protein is CASSLVPGGFGTEAFF.

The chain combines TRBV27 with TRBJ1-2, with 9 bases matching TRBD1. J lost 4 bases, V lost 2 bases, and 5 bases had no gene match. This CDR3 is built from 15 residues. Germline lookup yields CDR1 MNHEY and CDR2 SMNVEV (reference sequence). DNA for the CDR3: TGTGCCAGCAGTTTAGGGACAGGGCAGGGCTATGGCTACACCTTC. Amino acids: CASSLGTGQGYGYTF.

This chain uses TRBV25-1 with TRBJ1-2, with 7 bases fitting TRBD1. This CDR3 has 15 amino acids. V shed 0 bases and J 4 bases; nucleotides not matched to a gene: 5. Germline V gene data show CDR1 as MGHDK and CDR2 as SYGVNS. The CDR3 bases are TGTGCCAGCAGTGAATATAACAGGGGAGCCTATGGCTACACCTTC. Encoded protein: CASSEYNRGAYGYTF.

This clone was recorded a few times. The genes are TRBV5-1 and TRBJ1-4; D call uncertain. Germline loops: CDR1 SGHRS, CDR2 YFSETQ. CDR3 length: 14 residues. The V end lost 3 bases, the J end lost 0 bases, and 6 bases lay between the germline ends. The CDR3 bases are TGCGCCAGCAGCTCCCAACCAACTAATGAAAAACTGTTTTTT. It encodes CASSSQPTNEKLFF.

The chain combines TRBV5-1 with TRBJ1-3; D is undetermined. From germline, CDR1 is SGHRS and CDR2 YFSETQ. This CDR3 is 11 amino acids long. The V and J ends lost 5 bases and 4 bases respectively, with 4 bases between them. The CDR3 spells CASREGNTIYF. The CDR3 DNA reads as TGCGCCAGCAGAGAGGGAAACACCATATATTTT. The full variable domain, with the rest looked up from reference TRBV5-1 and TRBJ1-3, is KAGVTQTPRYLIKTRGQQVTLSCSPISGHRSVSWYQQTPGQGLQFLFEYFSETQRNKGNFPGRFSGRQFSNSRSEMNVSTLELGDSALYLCASREGNTIYFGEGSWLTVV.

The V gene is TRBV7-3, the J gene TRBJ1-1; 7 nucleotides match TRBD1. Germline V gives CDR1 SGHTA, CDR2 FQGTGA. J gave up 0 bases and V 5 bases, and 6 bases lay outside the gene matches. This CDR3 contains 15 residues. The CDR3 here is CASSPLQGMNTEAFF. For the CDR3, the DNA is TGTGCCAGCAGCCCCTTACAGGGGATGAACACTGAAGCTTTCTTT.

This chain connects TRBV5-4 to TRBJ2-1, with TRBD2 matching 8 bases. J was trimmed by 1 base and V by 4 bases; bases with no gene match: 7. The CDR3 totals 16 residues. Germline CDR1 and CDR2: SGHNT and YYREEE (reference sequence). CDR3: CASSVKREYSYNEQFF. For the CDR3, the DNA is TGTGCCAGCAGCGTTAAGCGGGAGTATTCCTACAATGAGCAGTTCTTC.

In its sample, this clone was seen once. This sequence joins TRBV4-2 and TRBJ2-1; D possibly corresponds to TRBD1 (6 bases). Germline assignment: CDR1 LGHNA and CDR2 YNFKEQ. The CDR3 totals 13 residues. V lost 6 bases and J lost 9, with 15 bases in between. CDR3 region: CASSRQVGFEQFF. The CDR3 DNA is TGTGCCAGCAGTCGACAGGTCGGTTTTGAGCAGTTCTTC.

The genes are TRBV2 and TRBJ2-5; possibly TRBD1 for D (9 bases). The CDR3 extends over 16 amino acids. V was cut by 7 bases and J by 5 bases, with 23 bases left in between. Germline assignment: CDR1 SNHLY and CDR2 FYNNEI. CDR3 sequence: CASKGSGTGLLETQYF. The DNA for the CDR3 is TGTGCCAGCAAGGGTAGCGGGACAGGGTTGTTGGAGACCCAGTACTTC.

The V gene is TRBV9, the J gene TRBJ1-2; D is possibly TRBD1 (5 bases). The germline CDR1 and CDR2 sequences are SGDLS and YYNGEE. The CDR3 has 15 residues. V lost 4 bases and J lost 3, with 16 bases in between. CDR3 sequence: CASSPTGLPDYGYTF. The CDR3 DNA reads TGTGCCAGCAGCCCTACGGGGCTCCCCGACTATGGCTACACCTTC.

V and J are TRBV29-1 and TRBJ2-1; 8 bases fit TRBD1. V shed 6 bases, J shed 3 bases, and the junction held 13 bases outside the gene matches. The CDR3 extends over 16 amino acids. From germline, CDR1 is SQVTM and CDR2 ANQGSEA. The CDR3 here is CSVEWTGRIGYNEQFF. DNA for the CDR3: TGCAGCGTCGAATGGACAGGGCGGATTGGCTACAATGAGCAGTTCTTC.

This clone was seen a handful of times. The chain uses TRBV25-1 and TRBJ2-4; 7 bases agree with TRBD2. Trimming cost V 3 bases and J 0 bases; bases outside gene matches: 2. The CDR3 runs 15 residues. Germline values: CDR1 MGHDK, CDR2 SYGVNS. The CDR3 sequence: CASSDSGLAKNIQYF. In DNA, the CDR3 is TGTGCCAGCAGTGATAGCGGGCTAGCCAAAAACATTCAGTACTTC.

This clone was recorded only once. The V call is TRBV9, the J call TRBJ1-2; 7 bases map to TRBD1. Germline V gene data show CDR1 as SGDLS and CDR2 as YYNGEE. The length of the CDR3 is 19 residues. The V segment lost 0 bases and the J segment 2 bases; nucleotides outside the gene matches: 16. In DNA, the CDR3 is TGTGCCAGCAGCGTAGGCCCGCGGCTTAGAGGGGGCGACAACTATGGCTACACCTTC. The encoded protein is CASSVGPRLRGGDNYGYTF.

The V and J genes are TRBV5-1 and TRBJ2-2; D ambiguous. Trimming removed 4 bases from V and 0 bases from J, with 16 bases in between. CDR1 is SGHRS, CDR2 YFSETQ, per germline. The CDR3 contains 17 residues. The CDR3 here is CASSPETRNANTGELFF. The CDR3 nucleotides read TGCGCCAGCAGCCCCGAAACGCGGAACGCGAACACCGGGGAGCTGTTTTTT.

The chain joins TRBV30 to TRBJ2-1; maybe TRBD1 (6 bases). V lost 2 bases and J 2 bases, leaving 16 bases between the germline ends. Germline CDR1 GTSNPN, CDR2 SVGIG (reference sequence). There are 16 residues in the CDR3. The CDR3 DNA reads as TGTGCCTGGAGTTATGGGAATGAGGGGGCCTACAATGAGCAGTTCTTC. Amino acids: CAWSYGNEGAYNEQFF.